Given below is one TCR beta chain in context. Its matching antigen is unknown. These data come from a study of early stage breast cancer tumors. As for the study in general: Invasive lobular carcinomas made up four of 12 ER+/PR+/HER2- tumors.

Blood replicates held 0.5 ug DNA, tumor or normal breast approximately 1.5 ug, two each. Sequencing used immunoSEQ multiplex PCR; TCRdb keeps in-frame clones, though not all of them. The sample includes over 25,000 clones, approximately 54% of them seen just once. Overall study findings and caveats: Commonly generated sequences made up most enriched TCRB sequences shared between patients. Tumor and normal breast were distinguished via blood comparison in about 90% of the 16 patients.

CDR3 size: 14 residues. Looked up from germline, CDR1 is PRHDT and CDR2 is FYEKMQ (reference sequence). After removal of 0 bases from V and 7 bases from J, the junction contained 2 bases not matched to a gene. Source material: breast tumor tissue. The sequence came from a person in their fifties with breast cancer. The chain employs TRBV13 and TRBJ1-4; the match to TRBD1 covers 7 bases. The CDR3 here is CASSLGQGSEKLFF. Here the CDR3 DNA reads TGTGCCAGCAGCTTAGGACAGGGGAGTGAAAAACTGTTTTTT.